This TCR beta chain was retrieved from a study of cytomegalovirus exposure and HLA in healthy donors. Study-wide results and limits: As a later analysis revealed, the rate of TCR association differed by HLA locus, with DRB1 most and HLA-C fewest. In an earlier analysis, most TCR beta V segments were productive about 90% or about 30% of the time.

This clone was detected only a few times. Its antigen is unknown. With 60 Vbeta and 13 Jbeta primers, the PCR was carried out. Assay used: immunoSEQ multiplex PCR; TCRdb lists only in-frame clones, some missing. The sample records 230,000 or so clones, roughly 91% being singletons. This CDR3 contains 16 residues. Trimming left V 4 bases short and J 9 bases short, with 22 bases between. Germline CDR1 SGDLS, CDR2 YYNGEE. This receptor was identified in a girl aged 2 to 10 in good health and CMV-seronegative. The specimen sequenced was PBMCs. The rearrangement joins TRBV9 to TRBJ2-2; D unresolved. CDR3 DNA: TGTGCCAGCAGCTTGGTTGAAAACCCCCTGGGCTGGGAGCTGTTTTTT. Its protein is CASSLVENPLGWELFF.